Shown below are 21 T cell receptor beta chains from a single sample sequenced in a study of control samples from healthy donors and cancer patients. Using immunoSEQ multiplex PCR, the repertoire was profiled, and TCRdb retains in-frame clones only, with some absent. The sample has about 110,000 clones; 90% to 95% are singletons. The sequenced sample consisted of blood. The receptors originated from a woman under 30 in good health.

The chain employs TRBV9 and TRBJ1-4, with D possibly being TRBD1 (6 bases). The V end was cut by 4 bases, the J end by 5 bases, with 18 bases between. The V gene's germline CDR1 is SGDLS and CDR2 YYNGEE. There are 16 residues in the CDR3. CDR3 coding DNA: TGTGCCAGCAGCCGACGTATAACAGGGCCAAATGAAAAACTGTTTTTT. This gives the protein CASSRRITGPNEKLFF.

The chain has TRBV7-2 and TRBJ2-5, with D tentatively TRBD2 (7 bases). Trimming removed 6 bases at V and 5 bases at J, with 16 bases between. This CDR3 comprises 14 residues. Germline V gene sequence: CDR1 SGHTA, CDR2 FQGNSA. Written as DNA, the CDR3 is TGTGCCAGCAGTCGAAGGGGGGGCCGGGAGACCCAGTACTTC. Its translation: CASSRRGGRETQYF.

The chain recombines TRBV5-4 with TRBJ2-5, with TRBD1 identical over 8 bases. V lost 2 bases and J lost 4; bases outside the gene matches: 4. CDR3 length equals 14 residues. Germline V gene lookup returns CDR1 SGHNT and CDR2 YYREEE (reference sequence). CDR3 in amino acids: CASSLTGTGETQYF. The CDR3 region has the DNA TGTGCCAGCAGCTTAACCGGGACAGGAGAGACCCAGTACTTC.

This sequence joins TRBV3-1 (or the pseudogene TRBV3-2) and TRBJ1-5, with unresolved D. CDR3 size: 15 residues. Trimming stripped 1 base from V and 1 base from J, with 8 bases between. The V gene's germline CDR1 is LGHDT and CDR2 YNNKEL (reference sequence). DNA for the CDR3: TGTGCCAGCAGCCAAGCCCCCGGGAGCAATCAGCCCCAGCATTTT. Translated: CASSQAPGSNQPQHF.

This chain uses TRBV12-5 with TRBJ2-2, with 8 nucleotides matching TRBD2. The germline V gene encodes CDR1 LGHNT and CDR2 FRNRAP. CDR3 length: 15 residues. V lost 1 base, J lost 4 bases, and 2 bases stayed unmatched. The CDR3 sequence: CASGLESGGTGELFF. The CDR3 DNA is TGTGCTAGTGGTTTGGAGAGCGGGGGCACCGGGGAGCTGTTTTTT.

This chain connects TRBV7-2 to TRBJ2-7; D is perhaps TRBD2 (5 bases). Trimming cost V 3 bases and J 6 bases, with 18 bases left between them. This CDR3 contains 15 residues. Germline CDR1 and CDR2: SGHTA and FQGNSA. The CDR3 reads CASSFGVGIGGEQYF. For the CDR3, the DNA is TGTGCCAGCAGCTTCGGGGTCGGCATAGGCGGCGAGCAGTACTTC.

This clone occurred once. The chain has TRBV5-1 and TRBJ1-1; D may be TRBD1 (6 bases). This CDR3 is 17 amino acids long. V lost 0 bases and J lost 1, with 16 bases in between. CDR1 is SGHRS and CDR2 is YFSETQ in the germline V gene. The CDR3 loop is CASSLVFAWTENTEAFF. For the CDR3, the DNA is TGCGCCAGCAGCTTGGTTTTTGCGTGGACAGAGAACACTGAAGCTTTCTTT.

This chain uses TRBV4-2 with TRBJ2-7; 9 bases align to TRBD2. CDR3 length: 15 residues. CDR1 is LGHNA, CDR2 YNFKEQ, per germline. V lost 3 bases to trimming and J lost 0 bases; unmatched junction nucleotides: 3. The CDR3: CASSHSGGSSYEQYF. In nucleotides, the CDR3 is TGTGCCAGCAGCCATAGCGGGGGAAGCTCCTACGAGCAGTACTTC.

This rearrangement joins TRBV28 to TRBJ2-1; D is unresolved. V was shortened by 1 base and J by 4 bases, with 8 bases between the two germline ends. CDR3 length: 14 amino acids. Germline V gene sequence: CDR1 MDHEN, CDR2 SYDVKM. CDR3: CASSLSARYNEQFF. The CDR3 bases are TGTGCCAGCAGTTTATCGGCGCGGTACAATGAGCAGTTCTTC.

The chain combines TRBV6-4 with TRBJ2-1; TRBD1 might be the D (6 bases). The V and J ends lost 0 bases and 10 bases respectively, with 19 bases between them. Germline lookup yields CDR1 MRHNA and CDR2 SNTAGT. This CDR3 spans 16 amino acids. CDR3 in amino acids: CASSDSAGAGAEEQFF. As DNA, the CDR3 is TGTGCCAGCAGTGACTCCGCAGGGGCTGGGGCTGAGGAGCAGTTCTTC.

This clone was picked up one time. This chain joins TRBV20-1 and TRBJ1-2; no reliable D call. This CDR3 comprises 11 residues. V was pared by 0 bases and J by 6 bases, with 5 bases between. From germline, CDR1 is DFQATT and CDR2 SNEGSKA (reference sequence). Written as DNA, the CDR3 is TGCAGTGCTAGAGATTTGGATGGCTACACCTTC. Protein: CSARDLDGYTF.

The chain is built from TRBV9 and TRBJ1-2, with D uncertain. This CDR3 spans 11 amino acids. Germline values: CDR1 SGDLS, CDR2 YYNGEE. Trimming took 4 bases from V and 6 from J, leaving 7 bases between them. The chain's CDR3 is CASSPGDGYTF. The CDR3 DNA sequence: TGTGCCAGCAGCCCCGGCGATGGCTACACCTTC. The full variable domain, completed using reference TRBV9 and TRBJ1-2, is DSGVTQTPKHLITATGQRVTLRCSPRSGDLSVYWYQQSLDQGLQFLIQYYNGEERAKGNILERFSAQQFPDLHSELNLSSLELGDSALYFCASSPGDGYTFGSGTRLTVV.

This chain connects TRBV7-9 to TRBJ1-5; D possibly corresponds to TRBD1 (5 bases). V dropped 5 bases and J dropped 0 bases, with 14 bases sitting between them. The CDR3 sequence is 16 residues long. Germline CDR1 SEHNR, CDR2 FQNEAQ (reference sequence). The CDR3 DNA reads as TGTGCCAGCAGCGAAGCCCCCGGGGGTAGCAATCAGCCCCAGCATTTT. This gives the protein CASSEAPGGSNQPQHF.

A note on this clone: One end of the junction is discordant with germline, which a read error may explain. The chain uses TRBV10-3 and TRBJ1-6; D not certain. This CDR3 comprises 14 residues. Germline-derived CDR1 and CDR2 are ENHRY and SYGVKD. This chain's CDR3 is CAIRKDSFNSPLHF. The CDR3 region has the DNA TGTGCCATCAGGAAGGACTCCTTTAATTCACCCCTCCACTTT.

The genes are TRBV27 and TRBJ2-7; TRBD1 aligns across 8 bases. The CDR3 spans 16 residues. Losses at the gene ends were 5 bases for V and 6 bases for J; bases not matched to a gene: 15. Looked up from germline, CDR1 is MNHEY and CDR2 is SMNVEV (reference sequence). This chain's CDR3 is CASSPGYDRGEVEQYF. In nucleotides, the CDR3 is TGTGCCAGCAGTCCGGGGTATGACAGGGGAGAAGTCGAGCAGTACTTC.

The chain has TRBV2 and TRBJ2-2; tentative D call: TRBD1 (7 bases). V lost 6 bases, J lost 5 bases, and 16 bases lay in between. The CDR3 length is 15 residues. Germline V gives CDR1 SNHLY, CDR2 FYNNEI. CDR3: CASRRQGGGTGELFF. The CDR3 coding sequence is TGTGCCAGCAGGAGACAGGGAGGCGGAACCGGGGAGCTGTTTTTT.

The chain joins TRBV28 to TRBJ2-7; D is possibly TRBD2 (7 bases). Per the germline V gene, CDR1 is MDHEN and CDR2 is SYDVKM. V lost 7 bases and J lost 6, with 13 bases in between. This CDR3 has 12 residues. The CDR3 reads CASTRGRLEQYF. For the CDR3, the DNA is TGTGCCAGCACGCGGGGGCGTCTCGAGCAGTACTTC.

The chain has TRBV2 and TRBJ2-7; perhaps TRBD2 as D (6 bases). This CDR3 has 14 residues. The germline V gene has CDR1 SNHLY and CDR2 FYNNEI. With 6 bases removed from V and 4 bases from J, the gap between germline ends came to 16 bases. CDR3 coding DNA: TGTGCCAGCAGACATCGGGACTTGAATTACGAGCAGTACTTC. Amino acid sequence: CASRHRDLNYEQYF.

The CDR3 DNA reads TGTGCCAGCAGCCAGCAGAGACACCCCGGAACTGAAGCTTTCTTT. This encodes CASSQQRHPGTEAFF. The chain recombines TRBV7-2 with TRBJ1-1; D call uncertain. The germline V and J ends were trimmed by 5 bases and 5 bases, with 18 bases remaining between them. The CDR3 has 15 residues. Per germline, CDR1 SGHTA and CDR2 FQGNSA. The whole variable domain, remainder taken from reference TRBV7-2 and TRBJ1-1, is GAGVSQSPSNKVTEKGKDVELRCDPISGHTALYWYRQSLGQGLEFLIYFQGNSAPDKSGLPSDRFSAERTGGSVSTLTIQRTQQEDSAVYLCASSQQRHPGTEAFFGQGTRLTVV.

This clone occurred once. As DNA, the CDR3 is TGTGCCAGTGCCGGCAGGGATTCGTACGAGCAGTACTTC. This codes for CASAGRDSYEQYF. The rearrangement links TRBV6-5 to TRBJ2-7, with a tentative D call TRBD1 (5 bases). V was pared by 9 bases and J by 4 bases, with 16 bases between. The CDR3 runs 13 residues. Germline CDR1 MNHEY, CDR2 SVGAGI.

V is TRBV29-1 and J is TRBJ1-1; 11 bases line up with TRBD1. This CDR3 has 11 residues. The germline gives CDR1 SQVTM, CDR2 ANQGSEA. Trimming removed 7 bases from V and 8 bases from J; junction bases left unmatched: 3. Here the CDR3 DNA reads TGCAGCGGCGGGACAGGGGGGGAAGCTTTCTTT. This codes for CSGGTGGEAFF.